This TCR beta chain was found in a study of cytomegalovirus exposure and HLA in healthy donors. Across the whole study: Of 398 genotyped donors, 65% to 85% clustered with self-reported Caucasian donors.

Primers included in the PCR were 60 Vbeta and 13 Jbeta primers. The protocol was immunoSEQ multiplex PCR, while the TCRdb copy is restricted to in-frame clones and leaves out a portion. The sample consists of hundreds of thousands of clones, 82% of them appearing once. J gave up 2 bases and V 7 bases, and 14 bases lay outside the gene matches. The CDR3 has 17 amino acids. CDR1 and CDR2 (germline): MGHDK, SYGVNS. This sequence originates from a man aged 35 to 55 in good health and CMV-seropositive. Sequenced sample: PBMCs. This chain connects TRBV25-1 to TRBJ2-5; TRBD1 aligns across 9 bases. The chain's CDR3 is CASTSPPGQGTQETQYF. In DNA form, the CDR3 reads TGTGCCAGCACCTCACCCCCCGGACAGGGGACACAAGAGACCCAGTACTTC.